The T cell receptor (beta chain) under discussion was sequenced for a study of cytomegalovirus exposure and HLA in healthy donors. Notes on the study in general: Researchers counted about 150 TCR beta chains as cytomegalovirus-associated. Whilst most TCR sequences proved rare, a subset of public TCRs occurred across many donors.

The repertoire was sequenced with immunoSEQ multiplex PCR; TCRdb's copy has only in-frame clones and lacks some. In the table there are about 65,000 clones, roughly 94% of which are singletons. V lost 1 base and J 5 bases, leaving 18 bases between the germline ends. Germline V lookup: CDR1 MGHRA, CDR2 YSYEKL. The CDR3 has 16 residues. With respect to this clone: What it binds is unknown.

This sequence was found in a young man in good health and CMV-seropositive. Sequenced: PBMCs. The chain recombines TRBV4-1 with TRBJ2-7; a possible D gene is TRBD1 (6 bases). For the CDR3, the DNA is TGCGCCAGCAGCCAAGCAGGAAGGGACAACACACACGAGCAGTACTTC. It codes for CASSQAGRDNTHEQYF.